This record covers a single T cell receptor (beta chain). Its matching antigen is unknown. Other nucleotide sequences from this sample produce the same CDR3. The source of the sample is a study of Ad26.COV2.S vaccination and SARS-CoV-2 variants. Overall study: Ad26.COV2.S, an intramuscular injection, was given once or twice 56 days apart. Study-wide findings and caveats: Spike-specific TCR breadth was greater after Ad26.COV2.S than placebo.

Profiled with immunoSEQ multiplex PCR; TCRdb holds only in-frame clones, not every one. The data show about 420,000 clones, 70% to 90% seen once. Treatment given: about 20 received Ad26.COV2.S at low or high dose, single or two shots; 5 received placebo; per-sample allocation not given. Material that was analyzed had been drawn on day 63 after the first vaccine or placebo injection. In the vaccine, an Ad26 vector expressed the SARS-CoV-2 spike of the Wuhan strain. The specimen was peripheral blood, collected in a trial of Ad26.COV2.S vaccine versus placebo. The receptor's source is a person between 18 and 59 years old who received the Ad26.COV2.S COVID-19 vaccine or a placebo.

The CDR3 here is CASSLASGGQETQYF. The CDR3 nucleotides read TGCGCCAGCAGCTTGGCTAGCGGGGGCCAAGAGACCCAGTACTTC. The chain couples TRBV5-1 to TRBJ2-5; 10 nucleotides agree with TRBD2. Germline V gives CDR1 SGHRS, CDR2 YFSETQ. The CDR3 is 15 amino acids. Losses at the gene ends were 0 bases for V and 1 base for J; bases not matched to a gene: 0.